This TCR beta chain was observed in a study of blood T cells in healthy people across ages. This clonotype was counted only a few times. Its antigen is unidentified. Study findings and constraints: Long-lived donors had more naive CD4+ cells and higher diversity than aged donors. Using unsorted PBMCs precluded a conclusive naive versus antigen-experienced comparison. Roughly linear declines in TCR beta diversity per million T cells occurred with age.

Using a J-beta primer mix together with a sample-barcoded 5' primer, a second PCR was run for roughly 6 to 12 cycles. TCRdb recomputed calls from the 5' RACE reads with MiXCR, one row per CDR3 protein. The sample includes 790,000 or so distinct CDR3 sequences, roughly 56% of them seen just once. CDR1 is MNHNS and CDR2 is SASEGT in the germline V gene. Trimming stripped 6 bases from V and 2 bases from J, with 22 bases between. The CDR3 is 17 residues long. The gene calls are TRBV6-1 and TRBJ1-2; TRBD1 is a possible D gene (6 bases). The sequenced sample consisted of blood. The TCR sequence derives from a man aged 40-55 years in good health. CDR3 coding DNA: TGTGCCAGCAGGGGAACTAACAGGGTCTCCACCAACTATGGCTACACCTTC. Protein sequence: CASRGTNRVSTNYGYTF.